This T cell receptor beta chain was recovered during a study of cytomegalovirus exposure and HLA in healthy donors. Per the germline V gene, CDR1 is KGHSH and CDR2 is LQKENI. V lost 3 bases to trimming and J lost 5 bases, with 10 bases between them. The CDR3 spans 13 residues. Regarding the study as a whole: The authors enumerated 164 TCR beta chains as linked to cytomegalovirus. Reportedly, HLA-A and HLA-B alleles of most subjects were accurately predicted from TCR beta.

Details on this clone: Antigen: not known.

In the PCR, 60 Vbeta and 13 Jbeta primers were used. TCRdb's table, derived via immunoSEQ multiplex PCR, lists solely in-frame clones and lacks some. The table has some 130,000 clones, 74% seen once. This rearrangement joins TRBV18 to TRBJ2-5; D uncertain. Sequenced material: PBMCs. The source is a woman in her forties or fifties in good health and CMV-seropositive. The CDR3 protein is CASSPRSEETQYF. CDR3 in DNA: TGTGCCAGCTCACCCAGGTCTGAGGAGACCCAGTACTTC.